This entry features one T cell receptor (beta chain) sequence. Its antigen is not identified. Brentuximab vedotin exposure varied among the patients, all of whom had relapsed after autologous stem cell transplantation. Patients showed best responses of complete response, partial response or progressive disease. The data are from a study of PD-1 blockade in classical Hodgkin lymphoma. The V end was cut by 1 base, the J end by 8 bases, with 17 bases between. Germline loops: CDR1 SNHLY, CDR2 FYNNEI. The CDR3 loop spans 15 amino acids. Study outcomes and limitations: Nivolumab starters within 1 year of ASCT were excluded. With respect to the repertoire differences, their causes, possibly disease activity or prior therapy, remain undefined. Prior to therapy, complete responders displayed diversity much like that of newly diagnosed patients.

TCRdb's copy holds only in-frame clones and misses some; the assay was immunoSEQ multiplex PCR. In the table there are about 40,000 clones, about 72% of which are singletons. The sample was peripheral blood mononuclear cells (PBMCs), taken at baseline. The receptor was isolated from a human donor with classical Hodgkin lymphoma. This chain links TRBV2 with TRBJ1-2; perhaps TRBD1 as D (5 bases). The CDR3 sequence is CASSEVRTLERGYTF. Written as DNA, the CDR3 is TGTGCCAGCAGTGAAGTTCGGACACTTGAAAGGGGCTACACCTTC.